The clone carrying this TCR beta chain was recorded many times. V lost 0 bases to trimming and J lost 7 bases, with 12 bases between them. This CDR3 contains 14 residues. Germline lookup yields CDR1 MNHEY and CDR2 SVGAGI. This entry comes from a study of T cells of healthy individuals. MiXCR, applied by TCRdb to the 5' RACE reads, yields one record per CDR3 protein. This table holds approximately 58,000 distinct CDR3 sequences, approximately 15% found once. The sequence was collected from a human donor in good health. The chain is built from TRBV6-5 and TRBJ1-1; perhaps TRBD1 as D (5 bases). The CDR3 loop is CASSYSRGRGEAFF. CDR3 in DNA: TGTGCCAGCAGTTACTCGCGGGGCCGGGGTGAAGCTTTCTTT.